Listed here are 6 T cell receptor beta chains from one sample, sequenced in a study of blood T cell repertoires in COVID-19. Profiled with immunoSEQ multiplex PCR; TCRdb holds only in-frame clones, not every one. Among about 170,000 clones listed, roughly 90% were seen once. Sequencing was done on a sample of peripheral blood. These receptors were obtained from a woman aged 55-69 years with COVID-19, enrolled during active disease.

This clone was detected only once. The chain couples TRBV9 to TRBJ1-2; unclear D gene. Germline values: CDR1 SGDLS, CDR2 YYNGEE. V lost 4 bases and J 2 bases, leaving 12 bases between the germline ends. The CDR3 runs 14 residues. The CDR3 sequence: CASSPPALNYGYTF. The CDR3 DNA follows: TGTGCCAGCAGCCCACCCGCTCTAAACTATGGCTACACCTTC.

This chain links TRBV19 with TRBJ2-1, with TRBD2 matching over 11 bases. Germline CDR1 is LNHDA and CDR2 is SQIVND (reference sequence). The CDR3 totals 15 residues. V trimming: 6 bases; J trimming: 5 bases; junction bases outside the gene matches: 6. In nucleotides, the CDR3 is TGTGCCAGTAGCCCCGGACTAGCGGGCAACAATGAGCAGTTCTTC. As protein: CASSPGLAGNNEQFF.

The chain recombines TRBV5-4 with TRBJ2-7, with D tentatively TRBD2 (5 bases). The germline V gene encodes CDR1 SGHNT and CDR2 YYREEE (reference sequence). The CDR3 contains 15 residues. Trimming shortened V by 2 bases and J by 8 bases, and 20 bases separated the two germline ends. CDR3 protein: CASSLVGELDSKQYF. The CDR3 coding sequence is TGTGCCAGCAGCTTAGTCGGGGAGTTGGATAGCAAGCAGTACTTC.

This clone showed up just a few times. The rearrangement uses TRBV10-2 and TRBJ2-7; TRBD2 matches 7 bases. The germline V gene has CDR1 WSHSY and CDR2 SAAADI. The CDR3 spans 15 residues. V lost 3 bases to trimming and J lost 3 bases; unmatched junction nucleotides: 8. This CDR3 is CASSDPGGALYEQYF. CDR3 in DNA: TGCGCCAGCAGTGACCCGGGGGGAGCCCTCTACGAGCAGTACTTC.

The chain combines TRBV13 with TRBJ2-2; 8 bases line up with TRBD2. Germline CDR1 and CDR2: PRHDT and FYEKMQ (reference sequence). The CDR3 contains 15 residues. The trim removed 1 base at V and 4 bases at J, leaving 2 bases unmatched. The CDR3 DNA reads TGTGCCAGCAGCTTAGTCGGGGGGGCCACCGGGGAGCTGTTTTTT. Its translation is CASSLVGGATGELFF.

This sequence joins TRBV25-1 and TRBJ2-5; 9 positions match TRBD1. V lost 7 bases and J lost 6; bases outside the gene matches: 12. The CDR3 runs 15 residues. CDR1 is MGHDK, CDR2 SYGVNS, per germline. The CDR3 protein is CASTQNTGGGKTQYF. CDR3 sequence (DNA): TGTGCCAGCACTCAAAATACAGGGGGCGGAAAGACCCAGTACTTC.